Listed below are T cell receptor beta chains from one sample, sequenced in a study of blood T cell repertoires in COVID-19. Clones were sequenced by immunoSEQ multiplex PCR, and TCRdb holds only the in-frame ones, with some missing. The sample contains approximately 97,000 clones, under 85% of which appear only once. The source material was peripheral blood. The receptors originated from a human donor in a cohort sampled during active COVID-19. Each CDR3 is given with its conserved first and last residue. D genes are given only for firm matches. A row's size may be missing; if present it is once, few, many or a size class.

size	D	V	J	CDR3	DNA
-	TRBD1	TRBV30	TRBJ1-2	CAWSDTGAYGYTF	TGTGCCTGGAGTGACACAGGGGCCTATGGCTACACCTTC
-	TRBD1	TRBV7-3	TRBJ2-5	CASSSQGADYSGYQETQYF	TGTGCCAGCAGCTCTCAGGGGGCCGACTACAGCGGGTACCAAGAGACCCAGTACTTC
-	-	TRBV11-3	TRBJ2-3	CASSFGVDSLTDTQYF	TGTGCCAGCAGCTTTGGTGTAGATAGCCTCACAGATACGCAGTATTTT
-	-	TRBV5-4	TRBJ2-1	CASSLGAEVLVQFF	TGTGCCAGCAGCTTGGGGGCCGAAGTCCTCGTGCAGTTCTTC
-	-	TRBV28	TRBJ1-5	CASTPGGEDQPQHF	TGTGCCAGCACCCCGGGGGGGGAGGATCAGCCCCAGCATTTT
-	TRBD1	TRBV9	TRBJ1-3	CASSVSRDRDGNTIYF	TGTGCCAGCAGCGTCTCACGGGACAGGGACGGAAACACCATATATTTT
once	-	TRBV19	TRBJ1-1	CASSINREGLAFF	TGTGCCAGTAGTATTAATAGGGAGGGGCTGGCTTTCTTT
-	-	TRBV7-9	TRBJ1-1	CASSLGHNTEAFF	TGTGCCAGCAGCTTAGGACATAACACTGAAGCTTTCTTT
-	-	TRBV4-2	TRBJ1-1	CASSQVSGDTEAFF	TGTGCCAGCAGCCAAGTCTCAGGGGACACTGAAGCTTTCTTT
-	TRBD1	TRBV6-2/TRBV6-3	TRBJ1-5	CASSYSFQTGGNPNQPQHF	TGTGCCAGCAGTTACTCCTTCCAGACAGGGGGCAACCCCAATCAGCCCCAGCATTTT
-	TRBD2	TRBV14	TRBJ2-7	CASSQVAASGRVIYEQYF	TGTGCCAGCAGCCAAGTTGCAGCTAGCGGGAGGGTTATCTACGAGCAGTACTTC
-	-	TRBV9	TRBJ2-3	CASVTDPADTQYF	TGTGCCAGCGTTACAGATCCGGCAGATACGCAGTATTTT
-	TRBD1	TRBV7-2	TRBJ1-1	CASSLGTGHTEAFF	TGTGCCAGCAGCTTAGGGACAGGGCACACTGAAGCTTTCTTT
-	TRBD1	TRBV5-1	TRBJ2-7	CASSLVGTGSYEQYF	TGCGCCAGCAGCTTGGTAGGGACAGGTTCCTACGAGCAGTACTTC